This T cell receptor beta chain was documented in a study of T cells after yellow fever vaccination. About the study: Each low-cell-number fraction was prepared by means of SMART-Seq v4 Ultra Low Input.

Worth noting for this clonotype: The antigen remains unidentified.

Study-wide findings and caveats: Contaminating bulk clonotypes could be abundant in FACS-sorted repertoires.

The junction had 6 bases not matched to a gene; V was cut back by 8 bases and J by 0 bases. Germline V lookup: CDR1 MDHEN, CDR2 SYDVKM. The CDR3 loop spans 14 amino acids. Using its own MiXCR run on the 5' RACE reads, TCRdb lists one record per CDR3 protein. The profile covers about 210,000 distinct CDR3 sequences, with 3.2% appearing a single time and approximately 3% taken by the ten largest. This sample comprised CD4+ T cells sorted from PBMCs, obtained 10 days after the yellow fever booster vaccination. This TCR was sampled from a man between 18 and 35 years old who received the YFV17D yellow fever vaccine. The rearrangement joins TRBV28 to TRBJ1-2; 7 positions agree with TRBD1. The CDR3, as DNA: TGTGCCAGCGTGATGGGGACAGCTAACTATGGCTACACCTTC. It codes for CASVMGTANYGYTF.